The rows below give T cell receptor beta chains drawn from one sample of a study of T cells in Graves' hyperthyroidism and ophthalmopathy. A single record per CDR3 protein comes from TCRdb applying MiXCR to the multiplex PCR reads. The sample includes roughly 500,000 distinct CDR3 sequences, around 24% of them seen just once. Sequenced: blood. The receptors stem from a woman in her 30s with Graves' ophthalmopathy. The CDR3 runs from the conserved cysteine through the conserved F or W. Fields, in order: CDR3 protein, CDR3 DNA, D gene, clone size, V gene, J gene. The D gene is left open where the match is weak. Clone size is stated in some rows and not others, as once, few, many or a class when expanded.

CDR3aa: CASSLFLSSGNTIYF; CDR3nt: TGTGCCAGCAGCTTATTTCTAAGCTCTGGAAACACCATATATTTT; d_gene: .; abundance: many; v_gene: TRBV11-2; j_gene: TRBJ1-3
CDR3aa: CASSLQGAGTGNTIYF; CDR3nt: TGTGCCAGCAGTTTACAGGGTGCGGGAACTGGAAACACCATATATTTT; d_gene: .; abundance: many; v_gene: TRBV11-2; j_gene: TRBJ1-3
CDR3aa: CASSFRGYDGYTF; CDR3nt: TGTGCCAGCAGTTTTAGGGGGTACGATGGCTACACCTTC; d_gene: .; abundance: many; v_gene: TRBV12-3/TRBV12-4; j_gene: TRBJ1-2
CDR3aa: CASSLGHLGNTIYF; CDR3nt: TGTGCCAGCAGTTTGGGGCACCTTGGAAACACCATATATTTT; d_gene: .; abundance: many; v_gene: TRBV12-3/TRBV12-4; j_gene: TRBJ1-3
CDR3aa: CASRRGLQPQHF; CDR3nt: TGTGCCAGCAGGAGGGGGTTACAGCCCCAGCATTTT; d_gene: .; abundance: .; v_gene: TRBV28; j_gene: TRBJ1-5
CDR3aa: CATSRARGSYEQYF; CDR3nt: TGTGCCACCAGCAGAGCCAGGGGTTCCTACGAGCAGTACTTC; d_gene: .; abundance: .; v_gene: TRBV15; j_gene: TRBJ2-7
CDR3aa: CASSPTSGGNTGELFF; CDR3nt: TGTGCCAGCAGCCCAACTAGCGGGGGGAACACCGGGGAGCTGTTTTTT; d_gene: TRBD2; abundance: many; v_gene: TRBV11-2; j_gene: TRBJ2-2
CDR3aa: CASLRDTNTGELFF; CDR3nt: TGTGCCAGCCTGAGAGATACGAACACCGGGGAGCTGTTTTTT; d_gene: .; abundance: .; v_gene: TRBV2; j_gene: TRBJ2-2
CDR3aa: CASSFGTGLISYEQYF; CDR3nt: TGTGCCAGCAGTTTCGGGACAGGCCTAATCTCCTACGAGCAGTACTTC; d_gene: TRBD1; abundance: many; v_gene: TRBV6-2/TRBV6-3; j_gene: TRBJ2-7
CDR3aa: CASTPRPVGRGYGYTF; CDR3nt: TGTGCCAGCACCCCGAGGCCAGTGGGACGGGGGTATGGCTACACCTTC; d_gene: .; abundance: many; v_gene: TRBV5-5; j_gene: TRBJ1-2
CDR3aa: CASSGGSEWQPQHF; CDR3nt: TGTGCCAGCAGTGGTGGATCGGAGTGGCAGCCCCAGCATTTT; d_gene: .; abundance: few; v_gene: TRBV6-1; j_gene: TRBJ1-5
CDR3aa: CAWEGQGSNQPQHF; CDR3nt: TGTGCCTGGGAAGGACAGGGGAGCAATCAGCCCCAGCATTTT; d_gene: TRBD1; abundance: .; v_gene: TRBV30; j_gene: TRBJ1-5
CDR3aa: CSARALDRYQPQHF; CDR3nt: TGCAGTGCTAGAGCCCTGGACAGATATCAGCCCCAGCATTTT; d_gene: .; abundance: many; v_gene: TRBV20-1; j_gene: TRBJ1-5
CDR3aa: CASSYSGHTDTQYF; CDR3nt: TGTGCCAGCAGTTACTCGGGACACACAGATACGCAGTATTTT; d_gene: .; abundance: many; v_gene: TRBV6-5; j_gene: TRBJ2-3
CDR3aa: CASSLDSAYEQYF; CDR3nt: TGTGCCAGCAGTTTGGACAGTGCATACGAGCAGTACTTC; d_gene: .; abundance: few; v_gene: TRBV28; j_gene: TRBJ2-7
CDR3aa: CASSLSANYGYTF; CDR3nt: TGTGCCAGCAGTTTGAGCGCTAACTATGGCTACACCTTC; d_gene: .; abundance: many; v_gene: TRBV27; j_gene: TRBJ1-2